This entry lists 5 T cell receptor beta chains sequenced from one sample in a study of T cell responses to AZD1222 COVID-19 vaccine. The repertoire was sequenced with immunoSEQ multiplex PCR; TCRdb's copy has only in-frame clones and lacks some. The data contain over 120,000 clones, approximately 86% of them singletons. Sequenced material: peripheral blood, taken 28 days after the second dose of the MenACWY control vaccine. Receptor source: an adult who received the MenACWY meningococcal vaccine as a control.

This chain joins TRBV3-1 (or the pseudogene TRBV3-2) and TRBJ1-2; no definite D call. This CDR3 contains 14 residues. V lost 0 bases, J lost 6 bases, and 11 bases lay in between. CDR1 is LGHDT and CDR2 is YNNKEL in the germline V gene (reference sequence). CDR3: CASSQEYTSNGYTF. The DNA for the CDR3 is TGTGCCAGCAGCCAAGAGTACACAAGTAATGGCTACACCTTC.

This clone was recorded only once. The chain uses TRBV19 and TRBJ1-1; D is unclear. V was cut by 1 base and J by 3 bases, with 12 bases left in between. The CDR3 contains 15 residues. Germline loops: CDR1 LNHDA, CDR2 SQIVND (reference sequence). The CDR3 region is CASSIGPGIYTEAFF. DNA for the CDR3: TGTGCCAGTAGTATAGGACCGGGGATCTACACTGAAGCTTTCTTT.

J is TRBJ1-1 and V is TRBV30, with a possible D match to TRBD1 (5 bases). With 5 bases removed from V and 7 bases from J, the gap between germline ends came to 26 bases. This CDR3 has 16 amino acids. Germline-derived CDR1 and CDR2 are GTSNPN and SVGIG (reference sequence). The CDR3 coding sequence is TGTGCCTGGGAAGGACACTTGCCCGGAGCCTACCTTGAAGCTTTCTTT. Its translation is CAWEGHLPGAYLEAFF.

This clone was seen just once. The rearrangement links TRBV4-1 to TRBJ2-7; tentatively, D is TRBD1 (5 bases). CDR1 is MGHRA, CDR2 YSYEKL, per germline. The CDR3 sequence is 14 residues long. With 6 bases removed from V and 6 bases from J, the gap between germline ends came to 18 bases. The CDR3 here is CASSLGQSSFEQYF. The CDR3 bases are TGCGCCAGCAGTCTTGGACAATCTTCTTTCGAGCAGTACTTC.

The chain has TRBV7-2 and TRBJ1-1; 7 bases match TRBD1. V trimming: 5 bases; J trimming: 0 bases; junction bases outside the gene matches: 0. This CDR3 has 13 amino acids. Germline V gene data show CDR1 as SGHTA and CDR2 as FQGNSA. The CDR3 reads CASSGTVNTEAFF. DNA of the CDR3: TGTGCCAGCAGCGGGACAGTGAACACTGAAGCTTTCTTT.